These 4 T cell receptor beta chains came from one sample sequenced in a study of shared T cell receptors in the human thymus. Measured with immunoSEQ multiplex PCR; TCRdb has only the in-frame clones, and not every one. Altogether roughly 700,000 clones are present, over 75% being singletons, with the ten largest covering roughly 0.0097%. This sample was shared with a second study, whose subject was human thymus T cells.

Sequencing was carried out using thymocytes. Every receptor here comes from a boy under two years old with a congenital heart defect.

As DNA, the CDR3 is TGTGCCAGCAGCCTTGGGCCTAGCGGGAGGCCACGGATTACCTACGAGCAGTACTTC. Protein sequence: CASSLGPSGRPRITYEQYF. The rearrangement uses TRBV7-3 and TRBJ2-7; 11 nucleotides align to TRBD2. CDR3 length equals 19 residues. The V gene end was trimmed by 5 bases and the J gene end by 2 bases; junction bases not matched to a gene: 17. Germline CDR1 reads SGHTA; CDR2 reads FQGTGA. The whole variable domain, filled in from reference TRBV7-3 and TRBJ2-7, reads GAGVSQTPSNKVTEKGKYVELRCDPISGHTALYWYRQSLGQGPEFLIYFQGTGAADDSGLPNDRFFAVRPEGSVSTLKIQRTERGDSAVYLCASSLGPSGRPRITYEQYFGPGTRLTVT.

V and J are TRBV5-1 and TRBJ2-5; 9 positions agree with TRBD2. With 0 bases clipped from V and 5 bases from J, the junction kept 14 bases outside the gene matches. CDR1 and CDR2 from the germline V gene are SGHRS and YFSETQ. The CDR3 totals 18 residues. In DNA, the CDR3 is TGCGCCAGCAGCTTGGCCACAGTTATAGCGGGAGAGGGGGAGACCCAGTACTTC. Translating it yields CASSLATVIAGEGETQYF.

CDR3 sequence (DNA): TGCGCCAGCAGCTTGGCCGTGGTAGCGGGAGTTGGAGGGCCGGGTGAGACCCAGTACTTC. It is translated as CASSLAVVAGVGGPGETQYF. This sequence joins TRBV5-1 and TRBJ2-5, with 9 nucleotides matching TRBD2. The J segment lost 5 bases and the V segment lost 0 bases, leaving 20 bases of the junction unmatched. This CDR3 is built from 20 residues. In germline, CDR1 is SGHRS, CDR2 YFSETQ.

This clone was seen a single time. V usage is TRBV25-1 and J usage is TRBJ1-4; possibly TRBD1 for D (6 bases). V was cut by 1 base and J by 4 bases, with 13 bases left in between. The CDR3 spans 16 residues. CDR1 is MGHDK, CDR2 SYGVNS, per germline. As DNA, the CDR3 is TGTGCCAGCAGTGAATGGTGGGGCAGGGGTAATGAAAAACTGTTTTTT. It specifies CASSEWWGRGNEKLFF.